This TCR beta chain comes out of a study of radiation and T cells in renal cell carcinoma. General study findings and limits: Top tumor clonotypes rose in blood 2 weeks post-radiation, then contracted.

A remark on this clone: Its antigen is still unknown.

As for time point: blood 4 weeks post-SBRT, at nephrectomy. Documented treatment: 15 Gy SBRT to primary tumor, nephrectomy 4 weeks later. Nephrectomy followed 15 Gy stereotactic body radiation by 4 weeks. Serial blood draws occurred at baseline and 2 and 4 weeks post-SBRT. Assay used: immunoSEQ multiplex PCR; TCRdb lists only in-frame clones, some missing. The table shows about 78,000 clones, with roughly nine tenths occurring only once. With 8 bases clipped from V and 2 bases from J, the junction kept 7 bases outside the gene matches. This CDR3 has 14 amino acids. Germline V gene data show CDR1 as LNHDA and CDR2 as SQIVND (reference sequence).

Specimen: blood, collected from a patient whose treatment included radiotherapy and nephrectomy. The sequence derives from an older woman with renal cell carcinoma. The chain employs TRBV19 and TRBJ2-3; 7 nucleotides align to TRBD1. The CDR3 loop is CASSGQDATDTQYF. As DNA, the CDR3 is TGTGCCAGTTCTGGACAGGACGCCACAGATACGCAGTATTTT.